Listed below are T cell receptor beta chains from one sample, sequenced in a study of Ad26.COV2.S vaccination and SARS-CoV-2 variants. Some clones are missing from TCRdb's copy, which holds only in-frame ones; the method was immunoSEQ multiplex PCR. The sample lists roughly 510,000 clones, around nine tenths occurring once. This sample comprised peripheral blood, obtained in a trial of Ad26.COV2.S vaccine versus placebo. The receptor source for this set is a person between 18 and 65 years old who received the Ad26.COV2.S COVID-19 vaccine or a placebo. CDR3s include the opening cysteine and the closing phenylalanine or tryptophan. D genes are given only for firm matches. Some rows mark clone size as missing; the rest say once, few, many or name a class of expanded clone.

V gene,J gene,D gene,CDR3 length,clone size,CDR3 protein,CDR3 DNA
TRBV12-3/TRBV12-4,TRBJ1-5,-,12,-,CASSNSNQPQHF,TGTGCCAGCAGTAACAGCAATCAGCCCCAGCATTTT
TRBV6-5,TRBJ1-1,TRBD1,11,-,CASRQGFEAFF,TGTGCCAGCCGACAGGGGTTTGAAGCTTTCTTT
TRBV19,TRBJ1-5,-,14,-,CASTEGPSNQPQHF,TGTGCCAGTACCGAGGGACCCAGCAATCAGCCCCAGCATTTT
TRBV2,TRBJ2-7,TRBD2,16,-,CASSVGLAGVNHEQYF,TGTGCCAGCAGTGTCGGACTAGCGGGAGTTAACCACGAGCAGTACTTC
TRBV30,TRBJ2-1,-,13,-,CASRTGPGAEQFF,TGTGCCTCCAGGACGGGCCCCGGGGCTGAGCAGTTCTTC
TRBV19,TRBJ1-5,-,17,-,CASSIETRASGNQPQHF,TGTGCCAGTAGTATAGAAACAAGGGCCTCGGGAAATCAGCCCCAGCATTTT
TRBV18,TRBJ2-7,-,15,once,CASSSLRQDSYEQYF,TGTGCCAGCTCCTCCCTAAGACAGGATAGCTACGAGCAGTACTTC
TRBV28,TRBJ2-7,-,13,few,CASRKVGSYEQYF,TGTGCCAGCAGGAAAGTAGGCTCCTACGAGCAGTACTTC
TRBV7-3,TRBJ1-4,-,15,-,CASSLTGAGGEKLFF,TGTGCCAGCAGCTTAACTGGGGCAGGCGGCGAAAAACTGTTTTTT
TRBV4-2,TRBJ2-3,TRBD2,17,-,CASSQGASGSVADTQYF,TGTGCCAGCAGCCAAGGGGCTAGCGGGAGTGTAGCAGATACGCAGTATTTT
TRBV2,TRBJ1-1,-,12,few,CASLGGQTEAFF,TGTGCCAGCCTGGGGGGGCAGACTGAAGCTTTCTTT
TRBV27,TRBJ2-2,TRBD2,16,-,CASSSRRASGIAELFF,TGTGCCAGCAGCTCAAGACGGGCTAGCGGGATTGCGGAGCTGTTTTTT
TRBV20-1,TRBJ2-5,-,12,-,CSASRQGETQYF,TGCAGTGCTAGTCGTCAGGGAGAGACCCAGTACTTC
TRBV30,TRBJ1-3,-,15,-,CAWSVGGHPGNTIYF,TGTGCCTGGAGTGTGGGAGGCCACCCTGGAAACACCATATATTTT
TRBV9,TRBJ1-3,-,15,-,CASSVSLDPGNTIYF,TGTGCCAGCAGCGTGAGCCTAGATCCGGGAAACACCATATATTTT
TRBV19,TRBJ2-1,TRBD1,15,-,CASSIGGTGMNEQFF,TGTGCCAGTAGTATAGGAGGGACAGGGATGAATGAGCAGTTCTTC
TRBV6-2/TRBV6-3,TRBJ1-6,-,14,-,CASSNGGTNSPLHF,TGTGCCAGCAGTAACGGCGGGACAAATTCACCCCTCCACTTT
TRBV19,TRBJ2-5,-,12,once,CASSASQETQYF,TGTGCCAGTAGTGCCAGCCAAGAGACCCAGTACTTC
TRBV6-6,TRBJ1-2,TRBD1,16,-,CASSYSKVGQGYGYTF,TGTGCCAGCAGTTACTCGAAGGTCGGACAGGGCTATGGCTACACCTTC
TRBV5-4,TRBJ2-7,-,15,-,CASSFGGTFSYEQYF,TGTGCCAGCAGCTTTGGCGGGACGTTCTCCTACGAGCAGTACTTC
TRBV9,TRBJ2-2,-,14,-,CASSGGAALGELFF,TGTGCCAGCAGCGGGGGGGCCGCCCTCGGGGAGCTGTTTTTT
TRBV28,TRBJ1-3,-,14,once,CASSLRGMGNTIYF,TGTGCCAGCAGTTTAAGGGGAATGGGAAACACCATATATTTT
TRBV28,TRBJ2-7,-,14,-,CASSSPAVSYEQYF,TGTGCCAGCAGCTCCCCAGCCGTCTCCTACGAGCAGTACTTC
TRBV6-2/TRBV6-3,TRBJ2-2,-,14,-,CASSYSKGSPELFF,TGTGCCAGCAGTTACTCAAAAGGGAGCCCGGAGCTGTTTTTT
TRBV5-1,TRBJ2-2,TRBD2,18,-,CASSSGLAGGTNTGELFF,TGCGCCAGCAGCTCCGGCTTAGCGGGAGGGACGAACACCGGGGAGCTGTTTTTT
TRBV30,TRBJ1-1,-,15,-,CAWSNPTERNTEAFF,TGTGCCTGGAGTAACCCGACTGAGCGGAACACTGAAGCTTTCTTT
TRBV13,TRBJ1-3,-,13,few,CASSLLGEHTIYF,TGTGCCAGCAGCTTACTTGGGGAACACACCATATATTTT
TRBV25-1,TRBJ1-1,TRBD1,17,many,CASSERGMFGRGTEAFF,TGTGCCAGCAGTGAAAGGGGGATGTTTGGCAGGGGGACTGAAGCTTTCTTT
TRBV14,TRBJ2-5,TRBD2,17,-,CASSEYGLAERKETQYF,TGTGCCAGCAGCGAATACGGACTAGCGGAGCGTAAAGAGACCCAGTACTTC
TRBV5-4,TRBJ2-5,TRBD2,16,-,CASSPGLAPTKETQYF,TGTGCCAGCAGCCCTGGACTAGCGCCTACAAAAGAGACCCAGTACTTC
TRBV19,TRBJ2-2,-,15,-,CASASGGQNTGELFF,TGTGCCAGTGCCTCTGGCGGACAGAACACCGGGGAGCTGTTTTTT
TRBV14,TRBJ2-1,-,15,-,CASSPGGNRNNEQFF,TGTGCCAGCAGCCCAGGAGGGAATCGAAATAATGAGCAGTTCTTC